This T cell receptor (beta chain) derives from a study of beta chain features in type 1 diabetes listed by TCRdb under 2018. Looking at the study overall: Patients and healthy donors did not differ in mean age, gender distribution, total cell number or subset yield. A total of 85 million to 140 million sorted cells were examined across all samples, and a strong correlation was observed between cell number per subset and RNA yield. In the study, recently diagnosed type 1 diabetes patients and matched healthy donors were compared on the TCRB repertoires of their sorted circulating CD4+ T cell subsets. Whereas all 28 donors provided naive and central memory subsets, regulatory and stem cell-like memory subsets were isolated from just 8 patients and about 8 healthy donors.

What the authors observed across the whole study: Naive, central memory and regulatory TCRB repertoires appeared more similar among patients than among healthy donors. Shorter templates might be favored by PCR, yet because patient and control samples were amplified and corrected together, any such skew would affect both groups equally. Only small numbers of individuals were included in the HLA sub-analyses, which left unresolved whether HLA type had any influence on TCRB rearrangement. Because cDNA rather than genomic DNA was sequenced, highly expressing activated cells could have been over-represented, although no difference in activation and CD3 levels was found between groups. Type 1 diabetes patients showed a moderate but significant shortening of TCRB CDR3 length in all four CD4+ subsets. Fewer insertions and more nucleotide deletions at VDJ recombination sites were observed in patients with type 1 diabetes, implying thymic rearrangement abnormalities.

CDR1 LNHDA and CDR2 SQIVND were looked up in the germline V gene (reference sequence). The CDR3, from cysteine to phenylalanine, totals 15 residues. CDR3 DNA only is kept here, 45 bases in frame from base 1. The High Capacity cDNA Reverse Transcription Kit was used to reverse transcribe all of the isolated RNA, meaning that expressed TCRB transcripts were what got sequenced. For stem cell-like memory T cell samples, survey-depth immunoSEQ sequencing was used, averaging about 1 million total reads per sample. After sorted cells were lysed in RLT buffer, RNA was extracted with DNase-treated RNeasy Micro or Mini kits, with the choice depending on cell number. To prevent cross-contamination, each cell subset was processed individually, whereas patient and healthy donor samples were processed jointly. Using the immunoSEQ multiplex PCR, TCRB sequences were amplified from cDNA into 87-bp fragments spanning the CDR3 region. Sequencing of the amplicons was done on the Illumina HiSeq platform. The authors' analysis ran thus. Synthetic template baselines were used to correct PCR bias computationally, reads within Hamming distance 2 were collapsed, and singletons that could not be merged were discarded. Reads were aligned against IMGT so that V, D and J genes, CDR3 length and insertions or deletions at six rearrangement sites could be assigned. Within each subset, clonotype counts were normalized to sorted cell number, after which true diversity and Gini coefficients were computed with the tcR R package. The overlap coefficient, calculated on TCRB nucleotide sequences, was used to measure repertoire sharing. In TCRdb, the immuneACCESS table is reduced to in-frame sequences with V and J assigned. These tables do not hold every clone; where another copy was compared, an unresolved V gene accounts for under half, and the others remain unexplained. Clone size and the V and J calls come from that table; the DNA yielded D and trimming. This sample holds 10,000 to 15,000 clones; 45% to 50% were observed only once. The top ten constitute about 0.93% of the sample.

With regard to this clone: No cognate antigen has been identified for it. Germline is not matched at one junction end, which may reflect a read error. Other DNA variants within this sample encode the same CDR3.

Each donor gave one peripheral blood draw, averaging about 100 mL, which was collected into heparinised tubes. A BD FACSAria II and a panel including CD45RO, CCR7, CD25, CD127, CD95 and CD27 were used to sort naive, central memory, regulatory and stem cell-like memory CD4+ T cells. Purity was above 95% for every sorted population. Right away, PBMCs were isolated by Lymphoprep density gradient centrifugation and were stained directly, with no culture step. Samples were stained and sorted in pairs, with one healthy donor and one patient per experiment, so that batch effects were minimized. Specimen: stem cell memory CD4+ T cells from blood. The cell subset or site tag for this specimen amounts to: stem cell-like memory CD4+ T cells. This TCR came from a young man in good health. The rearranged segments are TRBV19 and TRBJ1-5, with the identity of the D gene unclear. The CDR3 reads as follows: CASNGPAVGEQPQHF. Here is the DNA: TGTGCCAGTAATGGGCCCGCTGTGGGCGAGCAGCCCCAGCATTTC.